These 24 T cell receptor beta chains were all obtained from the same sample, sequenced in a study of T-cell reconstitution after alpha-beta-depleted transplantation in children (dated by TCRdb to 2016 to 2017). To prepare the library, PCR was applied. Sequenced using an Illumina HiSeq 2500. Molecular barcoding was employed in the preparation of TCR libraries, with unique molecular identifiers being used to normalize TCRbeta repertoire quantification. TCRdb ran its own pipeline on the public reads, namely fastp trimming at Q25 and MiXCR clone calling, and kept in-frame beta chains. Rows with one shared CDR3 protein collapse into an entry with the most common genes and DNA. This sample gives 200,000 to 300,000 distinct CDR3 sequences in total; under 30% of them show up just once. The top ten hold about 2.6% of the sample. The sample's treatment or condition, from its label and the paper: allogeneic hematopoietic cell transplantation with graft depleted of TCRalphabeta T cells and CD19 B cells.

Material: PBMCs, obtained before TCRalphabeta/CD19-depleted stem cell transplant. The receptors here all came from a girl aged 2-10 years with Fanconi anemia, due to receive a stem cell transplant.

The chain recombines TRBV5-1 with TRBJ1-1, with 7 bases that match TRBD1. CDR1 SGHRS and CDR2 YFSETQ come from the germline V gene. The CDR3 consists of 15 residues. V lost 0 bases to trimming and J lost 4 bases; unmatched junction nucleotides: 6. The CDR3 region is CASSLEAGGITEAFF. For the CDR3, the DNA is TGCGCCAGCAGCTTGGAAGCAGGGGGTATCACTGAAGCTTTCTTT.

This clonotype was counted many times. The chain has TRBV4-1 and TRBJ2-1; TRBD2 agrees at 9 bases. The CDR3 spans 16 residues. Germline lookup yields CDR1 MGHRA and CDR2 YSYEKL. J was trimmed by 4 bases and V by 7 bases; bases with no gene match: 11. The CDR3 loop reads CASNPSRTSAYNEQFF. The CDR3 DNA reads as TGCGCCAGCAATCCATCCAGGACTAGCGCGTACAATGAGCAGTTCTTC.

This clonotype was seen repeatedly, ten times or more. The rearrangement links TRBV6-5 to TRBJ2-1, with 7 bases that match TRBD2. CDR3 length: 14 residues. CDR1 is MNHEY, CDR2 SVGAGI, per germline. V lost 8 bases, J lost 1 base, and 5 bases stayed unmatched. CDR3 in amino acids: CASRWGGSYNEQFF. CDR3 DNA: TGTGCCAGCCGCTGGGGGGGATCCTACAATGAGCAGTTCTTC.

The rearrangement uses TRBV29-1 and TRBJ2-7, with unresolved D. The germline CDR1 and CDR2 sequences are SQVTM and ANQGSEA. The CDR3 is 11 residues long. V gave up 7 bases and J gave up 1 base, with 8 bases separating them. CDR3 region: CSAIGSYEQYF. The CDR3 region has the DNA TGCAGCGCTATAGGTTCCTACGAGCAGTACTTC.

This clonotype was counted at least ten times. The chain is built from TRBV5-1 and TRBJ2-7, with 8 bases lining up with TRBD1. Trimming removed 5 bases from V and 3 bases from J; junction bases left unmatched: 7. The CDR3 covers 14 residues. Germline CDR1 is SGHRS and CDR2 is YFSETQ. The CDR3 sequence: CASRPDRVGYEQYF. In DNA, the CDR3 is TGCGCCAGCAGACCGGACAGGGTAGGCTACGAGCAGTACTTC.

This clonotype was observed many times. The V and J genes are TRBV20-1 and TRBJ2-5, with 8 bases identical to TRBD2. The CDR3 runs 13 residues. Germline trimming cut 3 bases from V and 5 bases from J; bases unmatched to any gene: 5. CDR1 and CDR2 (germline): DFQATT, SNEGSKA (reference sequence). In DNA, the CDR3 is TGCAGTGCTAGCGGGGGGGCGGGCGAGACCCAGTACTTC. Translating it yields CSASGGAGETQYF.

This clonotype has at least ten counts. CDR3 bases: TGTGCCAGCACAAACTTAGCGGGCGACTCCTACGAGCAGTACTTC. As protein: CASTNLAGDSYEQYF. The genes are TRBV2 and TRBJ2-7, with 7 bases aligning to TRBD2. The CDR3 is 15 residues long. The trim removed 7 bases at V and 0 bases at J, leaving 9 bases unmatched. The germline gives CDR1 SNHLY, CDR2 FYNNEI. The complete variable domain, with remaining parts taken from reference TRBV2 and TRBJ2-7, reads EPEVTQTPSHQVTQMGQEVILRCVPISNHLYFYWYRQILGQKVEFLVSFYNNEISEKSEIFDDQFSVERPDGSNFTLKIRSTKLEDSAMYFCASTNLAGDSYEQYFGPGTRLTVT.

This sequence joins TRBV20-1 and TRBJ2-3, with D perhaps matching TRBD2 (5 bases). CDR1 and CDR2 (germline): DFQATT, SNEGSKA (reference sequence). CDR3 size: 14 residues. V lost 2 bases and J lost 3, with 12 bases in between. CDR3 protein: CSARSGWVTDTQYF. In DNA, the CDR3 is TGCAGTGCTAGAAGCGGTTGGGTTACAGATACGCAGTATTTT.

The CDR3 region has the DNA TGCAGTGCTAGAAGAGACAGCACAGATACGCAGTATTTT. Residues: CSARRDSTDTQYF. V is TRBV20-1 and J is TRBJ2-3; no firm D call. This CDR3 spans 13 amino acids. Germline CDR1 and CDR2: DFQATT and SNEGSKA (reference sequence). The V end was cut by 2 bases, the J end by 0 bases, with 6 bases between.

The rearrangement uses TRBV9 and TRBJ2-1, with 11 bases lining up with TRBD2. V lost 1 base and J lost 8; bases outside the gene matches: 11. Germline lookup yields CDR1 SGDLS and CDR2 YYNGEE. There are 17 residues in the CDR3. Here the CDR3 reads CASSVRTSGSPPHEQFF. Written as DNA, the CDR3 is TGTGCCAGCAGCGTAAGGACTAGCGGGTCCCCGCCGCATGAGCAGTTCTTC.

V is TRBV20-1 and J is TRBJ2-7, with TRBD2 matching over 7 bases. Germline V gene data show CDR1 as DFQATT and CDR2 as SNEGSKA (reference sequence). J lost 3 bases, V lost 2 bases, and 7 bases had no gene match. This CDR3 comprises 14 residues. The CDR3 nucleotides are TGCAGTGCTAGACAGGGAGGGAATAACTACGAGCAGTACTTC. It yields the protein CSARQGGNNYEQYF.

This clonotype was seen ten or more times. The chain joins TRBV18 to TRBJ1-2; 8 nucleotides line up with TRBD1. From germline, CDR1 is KGHSH and CDR2 LQKENI. V gave up 3 bases and J gave up 3 bases; unmatched junction bases: 6. The CDR3 consists of 15 residues. DNA for the CDR3: TGTGCCAGCTCACCCCGGGACAGGTTCTACTATGGCTACACCTTC. As protein: CASSPRDRFYYGYTF.

This clonotype was seen a few times. The V call is TRBV15, the J call TRBJ2-3, with 9 bases matching TRBD1. Germline CDR1 and CDR2: LNHNV and YYDKDF (reference sequence). The ends lost 5 bases at V and 1 base at J; junction bases unmatched: 4. This CDR3 is 15 amino acids long. Written as DNA, the CDR3 is TGTGCCACCAGCTTATGGGACAGGGGCACAGATACGCAGTATTTT. This sequence encodes CATSLWDRGTDTQYF.

This clonotype was counted between two and nine times. The CDR3 sequence is CASSLFVGTDTQYF. The CDR3 coding sequence is TGTGCCAGCAGCTTGTTCGTCGGCACAGATACGCAGTATTTT. This chain joins TRBV5-4 and TRBJ2-3; unclear D gene. CDR1 is SGHNT, CDR2 YYREEE, per germline (reference sequence). The CDR3 spans 14 residues. V lost 1 base to trimming and J lost 1 base, with 7 bases between them. The whole variable domain, filled in from reference TRBV5-4 and TRBJ2-3, reads ETGVTQSPTHLIKTRGQQVTLRCSSQSGHNTVSWYQQALGQGPQFIFQYYREEENGRGNFPPRFSGLQFPNYSSELNVNALELDDSALYLCASSLFVGTDTQYFGPGTRLTVL.

The chain joins TRBV6-1 to TRBJ2-5; tentative D call: TRBD2 (5 bases). The CDR3 contains 13 residues. Germline assignment: CDR1 MNHNS and CDR2 SASEGT. Trimming took 8 bases from V and 5 from J, leaving 15 bases between them. The CDR3 coding sequence is TGTGCCAGCGGAAGGACTTCAGCGGAGACCCAGTACTTC. As protein: CASGRTSAETQYF.

In its sample, this clonotype was seen a few times. The rearrangement links TRBV29-1 to TRBJ2-7; no firm D call. V was cut by 0 bases and J by 2 bases, with 5 bases left in between. This CDR3 is built from 12 residues. Germline CDR1 is SQVTM and CDR2 is ANQGSEA. As DNA, the CDR3 is TGCAGCGTTGAAGACCAAGCCTACGAGCAGTACTTC. This sequence encodes CSVEDQAYEQYF.

This clonotype was seen ten or more times. The chain has TRBV6-6 and TRBJ2-3; D gene unclear. Germline values: CDR1 MNHNY, CDR2 SVGAGI (reference sequence). This CDR3 is 13 amino acids long. V was cut by 6 bases and J by 1 base, with 8 bases left in between. DNA of the CDR3: TGTGCCAGCAGCCCCAGCGGCACAGATACGCAGTATTTT. Translating gives CASSPSGTDTQYF.

As for this clonotype: One base away lies a much larger clone, so this may be a sequencing read error. The chain links TRBV20-1 to TRBJ2-3, with a possible D match to TRBD1 (6 bases). The CDR3 covers 16 residues. The germline CDR1 and CDR2 sequences are DFQATT and SNEGSKA (reference sequence). The CDR3 bases are TGCTGTGCTAGAGAAGGACAGAAAGAGAGCACAGATACGCAGTATTTT. Its protein product is CCAREGQKESTDTQYF.

The DNA for the CDR3 is TGTGCCAGCAGCTGGTGGGGGGAGTACCAAGAGACCCAGTACTTC. This sequence encodes CASSWWGEYQETQYF. V usage is TRBV7-2 and J usage is TRBJ2-5; D may be TRBD2 (6 bases). The CDR3 runs to 15 residues. Germline loops: CDR1 SGHTA, CDR2 FQGNSA. V dropped 4 bases and J dropped 0 bases, with 12 bases sitting between them.

The chain links TRBV29-1 to TRBJ2-7; D not resolved. Germline V CDR1 and CDR2: SQVTM, ANQGSEA. This CDR3 region has 11 residues. V was shortened by 4 bases and J by 4 bases, with 8 bases between the two germline ends. This CDR3 reads CSVAGFYEQYF. CDR3 DNA sequence: TGCAGCGTTGCTGGCTTTTACGAGCAGTACTTC.

This clonotype turned up a few times. The chain carries TRBV29-1 and TRBJ2-5; D is ambiguous. V was trimmed by 5 bases and J by 2 bases, leaving 12 bases between them. This CDR3 region has 13 residues. Germline loops: CDR1 SQVTM, CDR2 ANQGSEA. The chain's CDR3 is CSVLHQTQETQYF. In nucleotides, the CDR3 is TGCAGCGTTCTCCACCAAACACAAGAGACCCAGTACTTC.

This clonotype was recorded at least ten times. V gene TRBV20-1 combines with J gene TRBJ2-7; D gene uncertain. Trimming left V 4 bases short and J 4 bases short, with 11 bases between. This CDR3 comprises 12 residues. CDR1 is DFQATT, CDR2 SNEGSKA, per germline (reference sequence). CDR3: CSATVARYEQYF. CDR3 bases: TGCAGTGCTACCGTGGCTAGATACGAGCAGTACTTC.

This clonotype has at least ten counts. Compared with germline, one end of the junction differs, possibly owing to a read error. The chain employs TRBV15 and TRBJ2-2, with 7 bases lining up with TRBD1. The CDR3 covers 16 residues. Per the germline V gene, CDR1 is LNHNV and CDR2 is YYDKDF (reference sequence). CDR3 DNA sequence: TGTGCCACCACCAGAGATCAGGGGGCGAACACCGGGGAGCTGTTTTTT. Amino acid sequence: CATTRDQGANTGELFF.

The rearrangement links TRBV29-1 to TRBJ1-1; D perhaps matches TRBD1 (5 bases). This CDR3 is 13 amino acids long. Trimming stripped 0 bases from V and 5 bases from J, with 10 bases between. Germline V CDR1 and CDR2: SQVTM, ANQGSEA. CDR3 DNA: TGCAGCGTTGAAGAGGGACGGGTGACTGAAGCTTTCTTT. Translation gives CSVEEGRVTEAFF.